The clone carrying this TCR beta chain was seen more than once but under ten times. The germline gives CDR1 SGDLS, CDR2 YYNGEE. The CDR3 has 15 amino acids. V lost 4 bases to trimming and J lost 2 bases; unmatched junction nucleotides: 6. This record comes from a study of T-cell reconstitution after alpha-beta-depleted transplantation in children. Unique molecular identifiers were built into the TCRbeta library. TCRdb re-analysed the PCR reads in MiXCR, keeping a single row per CDR3 protein. Found here are some 500,000 distinct CDR3 sequences, approximately 30% of them singletons; the top ten hold roughly 2.5%.

This clonotype was sampled from a human donor who donated a stem cell graft to a child with aplastic anemia. The gene calls are TRBV9 and TRBJ2-7; TRBD1 matches at 10 bases. Source: PBMCs from the stem cell graft donor, taken from the stem cell graft. The CDR3 region has the DNA TGTGCCAGCAGCCGGACCGGGACAGGGGCCTACGAGCAGTACTTC. This encodes CASSRTGTGAYEQYF.